This note documents a single TCR beta chain sequence. Antigen specificity is unknown. V shed 6 bases and J shed 3 bases, with 15 bases lying between them. This CDR3 is 15 amino acids long. Germline CDR1 is MDHEN and CDR2 is SYDVKM. Authors' methods: There were no quality scores in the junction-only immunoSEQ sequences, so filtering differed. The protocol was immunoSEQ multiplex PCR, while the TCRdb copy is restricted to in-frame clones and leaves out a portion. D and trimming were read from the DNA, whereas the V and J calls and clone size are those reported in that table. The sample records hundreds of thousands of clones, around 95% being singletons. The data derive from a study of shared clonotypes between healthy human individuals. Points from the study as a whole: Clonotype sharing across a few donors was observed for about 5.5% of naive CD4 clonotypes.

In the naive CD8 group, cells lacked CD45RO and were positively selected for CCR7, so terminally differentiated effector memory CD45RA+ cells were left out. Material for sequencing was naive CD8+ T cells sorted from blood. The origin of this receptor is a young woman in good health. The rearrangement links TRBV28 to TRBJ2-1, with D tentatively TRBD2 (5 bases). In DNA, the CDR3 is TGTGCCAGCAGCACACTAGGGATCGACTACAATGAGCAGTTCTTC. Protein sequence: CASSTLGIDYNEQFF.